The clone carrying this T cell receptor (beta chain) was detected many times. Antigen: not known. The V gene's germline CDR1 is SGHAT and CDR2 FQNNGV. J was trimmed by 9 bases and V by 3 bases; bases with no gene match: 13. The CDR3 sequence is 16 residues long. Using RNA template, CDR3s of TCR alpha and beta were amplified with iRepertoire arm-PCR. Input was roughly 85-400 ng of tissue mRNA or PBMC total RNA. Each CDR3 protein gets one entry after TCRdb re-called the multiplex PCR reads with MiXCR. The data contain about 93,000 distinct CDR3 sequences, about 37% of them singletons. This sample is drawn from a study of glioma-infiltrating T cells. Study-wide findings and caveats: Tissue and blood shared very few CDR3 sequences. Gliomas, especially low-grade, showed above-expected tissue-blood divergence; non-neoplastic patients showed below.

J is TRBJ2-4 and V is TRBV11-2; TRBD2 aligns across 8 bases. The source material was glioma tissue, nonneoplastic brain tissue, or PBMCs (not recorded which). This TCR was sampled from a human donor with low-grade glioma or glioblastoma, undergoing nonglioma brain surgery, or in good health (not recorded which). CDR3 sequence: CASSFPKAGGGVIQYF. Here the CDR3 DNA reads TGTGCCAGCAGCTTCCCCAAGGCGGGGGGAGGCGTCATTCAGTACTTC.